These T cell receptor beta chains were read from a single sample in a study of T cell responses to AZD1222 COVID-19 vaccine. Clones were sequenced by immunoSEQ multiplex PCR, and TCRdb holds only the in-frame ones, with some missing. This sample has 150,000 to 200,000 clones, with approximately 90% found just once. Sequenced material: peripheral blood, taken on day 0 of AZD1222 vaccination. Every receptor here comes from an adult in good health. The CDR3 runs from the conserved cysteine through the conserved F or W. The order of the fields is V gene, D gene, J gene, clone size, CDR3 DNA, CDR3 protein. A D gene is named only where the DNA matches it firmly. Not every row has a clone size; where given, it reads once, few, many or a size class.

>TRBV15|TRBD1|TRBJ1-2|.
TGTGCCACCAGCAGAGGACAGGGGGATGGCTACACCTTC
CATSRGQGDGYTF
>TRBV19|TRBD1|TRBJ2-7|.
TGTGCCAGTAGCAATACCATCACCGGGACAGTCTCCTACGAGCAGTACTTC
CASSNTITGTVSYEQYF
>TRBV28|TRBD1|TRBJ1-5|.
TGTGCCAGCAGTTTCGTCGGACAGGGGCGAAATCAGCCCCAGCATTTT
CASSFVGQGRNQPQHF
>TRBV30|.|TRBJ2-7|.
TGTGCCTGGAGTGTACAGATTTCCTACGAGCAGTACTTC
CAWSVQISYEQYF
>TRBV4-1|TRBD2|TRBJ2-2|.
TGCGCCAGCAGCCAAGATGCGGGAGGGGGCACCGGGGAGCTGTTTTTT
CASSQDAGGGTGELFF
>TRBV30|.|TRBJ1-6|.
TGTGCCTGGAGTGTAGGTGCGAATTCACCCCTCCACTTT
CAWSVGANSPLHF
>TRBV28|.|TRBJ1-6|.
TGTGCCAGCAGTCCACAGCAGAATTCACCCCTCCACTTT
CASSPQQNSPLHF
>TRBV6-2/TRBV6-3|.|TRBJ1-2|once
TGTGCCAGCAGTCGGACAGCCCCAGCCTATGGCTACACCTTC
CASSRTAPAYGYTF
>TRBV5-1|.|TRBJ2-3|.
TGCGCCAGCAGCGCGGGAAGCACAGATACGCAGTATTTT
CASSAGSTDTQYF
>TRBV20-1|.|TRBJ1-2|.
TGCAGTGCTAGGGCAGGCAGGGGCTACACCTTC
CSARAGRGYTF
>TRBV25-1|.|TRBJ2-7|.
TGTGCCAGCAGTATGACTGGACTGGGGAGCTCCTACGAGCAGTACTTC
CASSMTGLGSSYEQYF
>TRBV19|.|TRBJ2-7|.
TGTGCCAGTAGTATGCAGGACTCCTACGAGCAGTACTTC
CASSMQDSYEQYF
>TRBV7-9|.|TRBJ1-4|.
TGTGCCAGCAGTAATGAAAAACTGTTTTTT
CASSNEKLFF
>TRBV7-9|.|TRBJ2-5|.
TGTGCCAGCAGCTTGACAGTCCGGGAGACCCAGTACTTC
CASSLTVRETQYF
>TRBV5-4|TRBD2|TRBJ2-7|.
TGTGCCAGCAGCTCTAGCGGAATATTCTACGAGCAGTACTTC
CASSSSGIFYEQYF
>TRBV29-1|TRBD2|TRBJ2-7|.
TGCAGCGTTGGAGCGGGGGGTAACGAGCAGTACTTC
CSVGAGGNEQYF
>TRBV2|TRBD1|TRBJ1-3|.
TGTGCCAGCAGTGAACAGGGGGTAAACTCTGGAAACACCATATATTTT
CASSEQGVNSGNTIYF
>TRBV5-1|.|TRBJ2-5|.
TGCGCCAGCAGCCCAGCTGATCCCCAAGAGACCCAGTACTTC
CASSPADPQETQYF
>TRBV18|.|TRBJ1-1|.
TGTGCCAGCTCACCGTCGACAAGGACTGAAGCTTTCTTT
CASSPSTRTEAFF
>TRBV5-1|.|TRBJ1-2|.
TGCGCCAGCAGCTTGATGTCAGGGGATGATGGCTACACCTTC
CASSLMSGDDGYTF
>TRBV11-3|TRBD1|TRBJ2-5|few
TGTGCCAGCAGCTCCCCTCCGGGACAGGGAAAAGAGACCCAGTACTTC
CASSSPPGQGKETQYF
>TRBV12-5|.|TRBJ2-1|.
TGTGCTAGTGGTTTGGTAGAGAATGAGCAGTTCTTC
CASGLVENEQFF
>TRBV28|.|TRBJ1-5|.
TGTGCCAGCAGTTTGGCGAGGGACAATCAGCCCCAGCATTTT
CASSLARDNQPQHF
>TRBV7-9|TRBD1|TRBJ2-2|.
TGTGCCAGCAGCTGGACAGGGACCGGGGAGCTGTTTTTT
CASSWTGTGELFF
>TRBV28|TRBD2|TRBJ2-7|.
TGTGCCAGCAGTTCCCAAGGGGGGACTAGCGGATCCGGGGGGTACTTC
CASSSQGGTSGSGGYF
>TRBV6-5|TRBD1|TRBJ1-5|.
TGTGCCAGCAGAGCCGGGACAGCCTTCTCTCAGCCCCAGCATTTT
CASRAGTAFSQPQHF
>TRBV5-1|.|TRBJ2-2|once
TGCGCCAGCAGCTTGGCCTTAGCGACGGCGAACACCGGGGAGCTGTTTTTT
CASSLALATANTGELFF
>TRBV30|.|TRBJ1-2|.
TGTGCCTGGAGAGGCCCAGGGTCCGGCTACACCTTC
CAWRGPGSGYTF
>TRBV2|.|TRBJ1-5|.
TGTGCCAGCAGTGAAGCGCCCAGAAGTCAGCCCCAGCATTTT
CASSEAPRSQPQHF
>TRBV11-2|.|TRBJ1-5|.
TGTGCCAGCAGCTTAGTTCCAGGGCGCAATCAGCCCCAGCATTTT
CASSLVPGRNQPQHF
>TRBV2|TRBD1|TRBJ2-1|.
TGTGCCAGCAGTGGCGGACAGGGGGAGCAGTTCTTC
CASSGGQGEQFF
>TRBV10-1|.|TRBJ2-3|.
TGCGCCAGCAGTGCACTCAATACGCAGTATTTT
CASSALNTQYF
>TRBV5-5|.|TRBJ1-1|.
TGTGCCAGCAGCTTTGGAGAGCGGCGGACTGAAGCTTTCTTT
CASSFGERRTEAFF
>TRBV2|TRBD2|TRBJ2-7|few
TGTGCCAGCAGATTTACTAGCGGGGGCTCCTACGAGCAGTACTTC
CASRFTSGGSYEQYF
>TRBV11-2|TRBD2|TRBJ2-4|.
TGTGCCAGCAGTTTTAGCCAAATTACCGGGACTAGCGAGCCACCGGCCAAAAACATTCAGTACTTC
CASSFSQITGTSEPPAKNIQYF
>TRBV18|TRBD2|TRBJ2-1|.
TGTGCCAGCTCCGCGCGGGAGGGGACCTACAATGAGCAGTTCTTC
CASSAREGTYNEQFF
>TRBV2|.|TRBJ2-3|.
TGTGCCAGCAGTGAAAGGTGGGATACGCAGTATTTT
CASSERWDTQYF
>TRBV7-6|TRBD2|TRBJ2-1|.
TGTGCCAGCAGCTTAGGGACTAGCGGGGGGGCCAGAGAGCAGTTCTTC
CASSLGTSGGAREQFF
>TRBV24-1|.|TRBJ1-4|once
TGTGCCACCAGTGATGCCGGGACTACGGTAGAAAAACTGTTTTTT
CATSDAGTTVEKLFF
>TRBV5-1|.|TRBJ2-3|.
TGCGCCAGCAGCTTGGCCTCGACTAGCACAGATACGCAGTATTTT
CASSLASTSTDTQYF
>TRBV7-9|.|TRBJ2-7|.
TGTGCCAGCAGCTTAAGCTACGAGCAGTACTTC
CASSLSYEQYF
>TRBV6-5|.|TRBJ1-6|.
TGTGCCAGCAGGAAGACCGGATCACCCCTCCACTTT
CASRKTGSPLHF
>TRBV11-2|.|TRBJ2-3|.
TGTGCCAGCAGCTTAAGGGTAAAGCTTTCTAGCACAGATACGCAGTATTTT
CASSLRVKLSSTDTQYF
>TRBV5-5|.|TRBJ2-2|once
TGTGCCAGCAGCTGGATACAGGGAATAAGTAGCGGGGAGCTGTTTTTT
CASSWIQGISSGELFF
>TRBV19|.|TRBJ1-1|.
TGTGCCAGTAGCCAGTGGTTTAACACTGAAGCTTTCTTT
CASSQWFNTEAFF
>TRBV11-3|.|TRBJ2-2|.
TGTGCCAGCAGCTTAAGAACCGGGGAGCTGTTTTTT
CASSLRTGELFF
>TRBV27|TRBD1|TRBJ2-7|.
TGTGCCAGCAGTTTATCCTACAGGGGGCGATACTCCTACGAGCAGTACTTC
CASSLSYRGRYSYEQYF
>TRBV25-1|.|TRBJ2-7|.
TGTGCCAGCAGTGGGCAGTCCTACGAGCAGTACTTC
CASSGQSYEQYF
>TRBV3-1/TRBV3-2|.|TRBJ1-3|.
TGTGCCAGCAGCCAAGGATCCTCATCTGGAAACACCATATATTTT
CASSQGSSSGNTIYF
>TRBV18|TRBD1|TRBJ1-2|.
TGTGCCAGCTCACGGGACAGAGGGAGCTATGGCTACACCTTC
CASSRDRGSYGYTF
>TRBV20-1|.|TRBJ2-7|.
TGCAGTGCCATCAGGGATAGAGAGCAGTACTTC
CSAIRDREQYF